These 4 T cell receptor beta chains came from one sample sequenced in a study of identical twins. TCRdb re-called the 5' RACE reads with MiXCR, one entry per CDR3 protein. The sample records around 480,000 distinct CDR3 sequences, roughly an eighth being singletons. Another study also made use of these data, one on yellow fever vaccine responses in identical twins.

The sample comprised CD4+ T cells sorted from blood. These receptor sequences come from a woman aged 18-35 years in good health.

Only a few counts were recorded for this clonotype. The CDR3 coding sequence is TGTGCCAGCAGTTACCGGTCTAACTATGGCTACACCTTC. It translates to CASSYRSNYGYTF. The chain couples TRBV12-3 or TRBV12-4 to TRBJ1-2; D is ambiguous. This CDR3 is 13 amino acids long. V dropped 4 bases and J dropped 0 bases, with 6 bases sitting between them.

This clonotype was counted between two and nine times. The rearrangement links TRBV6-2 or TRBV6-3 to TRBJ2-6, with 8 bases that match TRBD2. In germline, CDR1 is MNHEY, CDR2 SVGEGT. The CDR3 has 15 residues. V lost 6 bases and J lost 3; bases outside the gene matches: 4. As DNA, the CDR3 is TGTGCCAGCAGCTTTGGGACTAGTGGGGCCAACGTCCTGACTTTC. This codes for CASSFGTSGANVLTF.

The chain employs TRBV14 and TRBJ2-7, with D uncertain. V dropped 0 bases and J dropped 4 bases, with 10 bases sitting between them. Germline values: CDR1 SGHDN, CDR2 FVKESK. The CDR3 runs 14 residues. The CDR3 DNA follows: TGTGCCAGCAGCCAAGACTCGGCCCCTTACGAGCAGTACTTC. Translating it yields CASSQDSAPYEQYF. Filled out from reference TRBV14 and TRBJ2-7, the complete variable domain reads EAGVTQFPSHSVIEKGQTVTLRCDPISGHDNLYWYRRVMGKEIKFLLHFVKESKQDESGMPNNRFLAERTGGTYSTLKVQPAELEDSGVYFCASSQDSAPYEQYFGPGTRLTVT.

The chain combines TRBV6-1 with TRBJ2-5; 8 bases match TRBD1. The CDR3 is made up of 16 amino acids. V shed 5 bases and J 4 bases; nucleotides not matched to a gene: 12. Looked up from germline, CDR1 is MNHNS and CDR2 is SASEGT. CDR3 region: CASSPSAGTGGETQYF. CDR3 in DNA: TGTGCCAGCAGTCCTTCGGCCGGGACAGGAGGAGAGACCCAGTACTTC.